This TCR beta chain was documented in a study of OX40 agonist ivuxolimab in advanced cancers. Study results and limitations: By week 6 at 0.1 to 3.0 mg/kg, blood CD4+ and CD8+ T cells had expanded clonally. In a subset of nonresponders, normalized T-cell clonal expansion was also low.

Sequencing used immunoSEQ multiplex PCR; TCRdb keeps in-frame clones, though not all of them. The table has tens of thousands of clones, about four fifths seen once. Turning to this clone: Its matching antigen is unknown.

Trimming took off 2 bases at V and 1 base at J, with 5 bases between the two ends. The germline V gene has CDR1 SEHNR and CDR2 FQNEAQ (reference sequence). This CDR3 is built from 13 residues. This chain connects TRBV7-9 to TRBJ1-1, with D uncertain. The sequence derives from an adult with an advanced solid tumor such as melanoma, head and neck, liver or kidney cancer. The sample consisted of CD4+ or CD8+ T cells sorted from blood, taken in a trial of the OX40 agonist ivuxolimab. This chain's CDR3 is CASSLYGNTEAFF. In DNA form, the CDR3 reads TGTGCCAGCAGCTTATACGGGAACACTGAAGCTTTCTTT.